Listed below are T cell receptor beta chains from one sample, sequenced in a study of blood T cells in healthy people across ages. TCRdb processed the 5' RACE reads anew with MiXCR; each CDR3 protein has one entry. The data hold about 2 million distinct CDR3 sequences, with 40% to 55% observed a single time. The source material was blood. The receptors here all came from a woman aged 40 to 50 in good health. CDR3s include the opening cysteine and the closing phenylalanine or tryptophan. Each record gives: V gene, D gene, clone size, J gene, CDR3 DNA, CDR3 protein. A D gene is named only where the DNA matches it firmly. Some rows mark clone size as missing; the rest say once, few, many or name a class of expanded clone.

TRBV20-1	TRBD2	.	TRBJ2-7	TGCAGTGCCGCAGCGGGGGACGAGCAGTACTTC	CSAAAGDEQYF
TRBV4-1	.	once	TRBJ2-3	TGCGCCAGCAGCCAAGACGGAGCAGGGACGACAGATACGCAGTATTTT	CASSQDGAGTTDTQYF
TRBV9	.	.	TRBJ1-2	TGTGCCAGCAGCGTAAGCCGGGACGGCCTAAACTATGGCTACACCTTC	CASSVSRDGLNYGYTF
TRBV20-1	.	few	TRBJ2-3	TGCAGTGCAACAAATCCTGGCGGGCGCACAGATACGCAGTATTTT	CSATNPGGRTDTQYF
TRBV9	TRBD2	few	TRBJ2-1	TGTGCCAGCAGCGTCTCGACTAGCGGGGGGGGTAATGAGCAGTTCTTC	CASSVSTSGGGNEQFF
TRBV5-5	.	once	TRBJ1-6	TGTGCCAGCAGCTCCCGAAGCTTCGTACAGAATTCACCCCTCCACTTT	CASSSRSFVQNSPLHF
TRBV25-1	.	.	TRBJ1-2	TGTGCCAGCAGTGAATACGGGGGGACTGGCTACACCTTC	CASSEYGGTGYTF
TRBV20-1	TRBD1	.	TRBJ1-6	TGCAGTGCCTGGGACAGCTGGGCCTCCCTGGCTAGCTCCTATAATTCACCCCTCCACTTT	CSAWDSWASLASSYNSPLHF
TRBV4-2	.	.	TRBJ2-7	TGTGCCAGCAGCCAAGAGAGACAGTCCTACGAGCAGTACTTC	CASSQERQSYEQYF
TRBV20-1	TRBD1	.	TRBJ1-2	TGCAGTGCGGTTAACAGGGGGCAGGGTTATGGCTACACCTTC	CSAVNRGQGYGYTF
TRBV7-2	.	.	TRBJ1-5	TGTGCCAGCAGCTTCCAGGGAGTTTATGGCAATCAGCCCCAGCATTTT	CASSFQGVYGNQPQHF
TRBV11-2	TRBD1	few	TRBJ2-4	TGTGCCAGCAGCGTGGGACAGGGGGCTACCAACATTCAGTACTTC	CASSVGQGATNIQYF
TRBV27	.	.	TRBJ2-4	TGTGCCAGCAGTTTAGGGCCCAAAAACATTCGGTACTTC	CASSLGPKNIRYF
TRBV27	TRBD1	.	TRBJ1-2	TGTGCCAGCAGTCGAGGGGACAGGGGGCTTCATGGCTACACCTTC	CASSRGDRGLHGYTF
TRBV15	.	few	TRBJ2-2	TGTGCCACCAGCAGATACTTTCAGGGGTTCCCCGGGGAGCTGTTTTTT	CATSRYFQGFPGELFF